The 24 T cell receptor beta chains given below trace back to one sample, sequenced in a study of blood T cell repertoires in COVID-19. Measured with immunoSEQ multiplex PCR; TCRdb has only the in-frame clones, and not every one. The table shows over 150,000 clones, with over 70% occurring only once. Sequencing input: peripheral blood. These receptor sequences come from a woman in her sixties or seventies with acute or convalescent COVID-19.

The V gene is TRBV6-5, the J gene TRBJ2-5, with 14 positions matching TRBD2. Germline values: CDR1 MNHEY, CDR2 SVGAGI. With V trimmed by 4 bases and J by 9 bases, 7 bases remained unmatched. The CDR3 is made up of 15 amino acids. Here the CDR3 reads CASSSPGLAGGPQYF. The CDR3 DNA sequence: TGTGCCAGCAGTTCCCCAGGACTAGCGGGGGGCCCCCAGTACTTC.

The chain links TRBV2 to TRBJ2-3; maybe TRBD1 (7 bases). The germline V gene encodes CDR1 SNHLY and CDR2 FYNNEI. The CDR3 has 15 residues. Trimming took off 4 bases at V and 5 bases at J, with 16 bases between the two ends. The CDR3 DNA reads TGTGCCAGCAGTGGGAGGGGGCGTTGGGGAGATACGCAGTATTTT. It is translated as CASSGRGRWGDTQYF.

With respect to this clone: At one end, the junction sequence differs from germline, possibly due to a read error. This chain uses TRBV30 with TRBJ1-4; no reliable D call. CDR3 length: 11 amino acids. Germline CDR1 is GTSNPN and CDR2 is SVGIG (reference sequence). CDR3 in DNA: TGTGCCTGGAGTTTGAGGGATGAATTGGATTTT. Its protein product is CAWSLRDELDF. The full variable domain, rest sourced from reference TRBV30 and TRBJ1-4, is SQTIHQWPATLVQPVGSPLSLECTVEGTSNPNLYWYRQAAGRGLQLLFYSVGIGQISSEVPQNLSASRPQDRQFILSSKKLLLSDSGFYLCAWSLRDELDFGSGTQLSVL.

The chain carries TRBV19 and TRBJ1-5, with a possible D match to TRBD1 (6 bases). The CDR3 contains 15 residues. V lost 8 bases, J lost 1 base, and 15 bases lay in between. Germline lookup yields CDR1 LNHDA and CDR2 SQIVND (reference sequence). CDR3 bases: TGTGCCAGTTCACTGGGGGCCGGCAGCAATCAGCCCCAGCATTTT. Its translation: CASSLGAGSNQPQHF.

The DNA of the CDR3 is TGCAGCGCAGGACAGAGGAACACTGAAGCTTTCTTT. It translates to CSAGQRNTEAFF. V usage is TRBV29-1 and J usage is TRBJ1-1, with TRBD1 as a possible D gene (6 bases). The CDR3 sequence is 12 residues long. V was clipped by 7 bases and J by 1 base, with 10 bases between them. Per germline, CDR1 SQVTM and CDR2 ANQGSEA.

This chain uses TRBV10-3 with TRBJ2-3, with TRBD2 identical over 10 bases. Germline V gene sequence: CDR1 ENHRY, CDR2 SYGVKD. The J segment lost 0 bases and the V segment lost 10 bases, leaving 1 base of the junction unmatched. The CDR3 loop spans 13 amino acids. The CDR3 DNA is TGTGCCACTAGCGGGGGTAGCACAGATACGCAGTATTTT. Its translation is CATSGGSTDTQYF.

J is TRBJ2-3 and V is TRBV5-1; 14 bases map to TRBD2. Germline V gene data show CDR1 as SGHRS and CDR2 as YFSETQ. This CDR3 comprises 16 residues. After removal of 4 bases from V and 6 bases from J, the junction contained 7 bases not matched to a gene. In nucleotides, the CDR3 is TGCGCCAGCAGCCAAGGACTAGCGGGGGGATTGGATACGCAGTATTTT. Its protein is CASSQGLAGGLDTQYF.

The V call is TRBV5-4, the J call TRBJ2-3, with 11 bases that match TRBD1. From germline, CDR1 is SGHNT and CDR2 YYREEE (reference sequence). The CDR3 spans 18 residues. J lost 4 bases, V lost 0 bases, and 10 bases had no gene match. CDR3 sequence: CASSLGGDRGAVADTQYF. DNA of the CDR3: TGTGCCAGCAGCTTGGGTGGGGACAGGGGGGCAGTTGCAGATACGCAGTATTTT.

This chain links TRBV18 with TRBJ2-1; 10 positions match TRBD2. J was trimmed by 2 bases and V by 2 bases; bases with no gene match: 3. There are 16 residues in the CDR3. Germline CDR1 KGHSH, CDR2 LQKENI. The CDR3 DNA reads TGTGCCAGCTCACCAAATAGCGGGGGGCCCTACAATGAGCAGTTCTTC. Translated, it gives CASSPNSGGPYNEQFF.

The chain couples TRBV24-1 to TRBJ1-5, with 7 bases identical to TRBD1. V lost 6 bases, J lost 1 base, and 5 bases stayed unmatched. The CDR3 loop spans 15 amino acids. The germline CDR1 and CDR2 sequences are KGHDR and SFDVKD. The CDR3 coding sequence is TGTGCCACCAGTTATTCGACAGGGAGCAATCAGCCCCAGCATTTT. It codes for CATSYSTGSNQPQHF.

The gene calls are TRBV19 and TRBJ1-1; the match to TRBD1 covers 7 bases. Germline V gene data show CDR1 as LNHDA and CDR2 as SQIVND (reference sequence). The V segment lost 5 bases and the J segment 0 bases; nucleotides outside the gene matches: 9. This CDR3 region has 16 residues. This chain's CDR3 is CASSPSQGYMNTEAFF. The CDR3 DNA reads as TGTGCCAGTAGTCCATCACAGGGGTACATGAACACTGAAGCTTTCTTT.

J is TRBJ2-2 and V is TRBV6-4, with D hard to call. The V end was cut by 8 bases, the J end by 2 bases, with 15 bases between. Looked up from germline, CDR1 is MRHNA and CDR2 is SNTAGT. This CDR3 spans 15 amino acids. In DNA form, the CDR3 reads TGTGCCAGCGGAGAAAAAGTCGGAAACACCGGGGAGCTGTTTTTT. Translation gives CASGEKVGNTGELFF.

J is TRBJ1-2 and V is TRBV7-2, with 7 nucleotides matching TRBD1. After removal of 5 bases from V and 2 bases from J, the junction contained 5 bases not matched to a gene. The CDR3 spans 14 residues. CDR1 and CDR2 (germline): SGHTA, FQGNSA. The CDR3 sequence is CASSPVTGNYGYTF. The CDR3 nucleotides are TGTGCCAGCAGCCCGGTGACAGGGAACTATGGCTACACCTTC.

CDR3 nucleotide sequence: TGCGCCAGCAGCTTGTTCCGGGGGGACGGCACAGATACGCAGTATTTT. As protein: CASSLFRGDGTDTQYF. The chain employs TRBV5-1 and TRBJ2-3, with TRBD2 matching over 7 bases. The V gene end was trimmed by 1 base and the J gene end by 1 base; junction bases not matched to a gene: 6. The CDR3 covers 16 residues. Germline CDR1 reads SGHRS; CDR2 reads YFSETQ.

The gene calls are TRBV9 and TRBJ2-3, with a possible D match to TRBD1 (5 bases). Per the germline V gene, CDR1 is SGDLS and CDR2 is YYNGEE. The CDR3 contains 15 residues. With 3 bases removed from V and 3 bases from J, the gap between germline ends came to 14 bases. This CDR3 is CASSGQPKSTDTQYF. The CDR3 DNA reads TGTGCCAGCAGCGGACAGCCCAAGTCGACAGATACGCAGTATTTT.

The V call is TRBV10-2, the J call TRBJ2-4, with 9 bases fitting TRBD2. J gave up 2 bases and V 6 bases, and 5 bases lay outside the gene matches. CDR3 length: 15 residues. Germline CDR1 WSHSY, CDR2 SAAADI. The CDR3 region has the DNA TGCGCCAGCAGGGCGGGGGGGCCGCCCAAAAACATTCAGTACTTC. This sequence encodes CASRAGGPPKNIQYF.

This clone was picked up one time. The rearrangement joins TRBV5-1 to TRBJ2-7; 8 bases agree with TRBD1. The CDR3 sequence is 15 residues long. Germline V gene lookup returns CDR1 SGHRS and CDR2 YFSETQ. The J segment lost 6 bases and the V segment lost 1 base, leaving 9 bases of the junction unmatched. Written as DNA, the CDR3 is TGCGCCAGCAGCTTGACAGGGGGATCCCTAGGCGAGCAGTACTTC. Protein: CASSLTGGSLGEQYF.

The gene calls are TRBV9 and TRBJ2-3; TRBD2 matches at 9 bases. This CDR3 is built from 16 residues. The germline gives CDR1 SGDLS, CDR2 YYNGEE. Germline trimming cut 4 bases from V and 6 bases from J; bases unmatched to any gene: 12. CDR3 protein: CASSLISGLAWDTQYF. Here the CDR3 DNA reads TGTGCCAGCAGCCTAATATCGGGACTAGCATGGGATACGCAGTATTTT.

V is TRBV18 and J is TRBJ1-4; D ambiguous. With 2 bases removed from V and 4 bases from J, the gap between germline ends came to 8 bases. This CDR3 spans 14 amino acids. Germline-derived CDR1 and CDR2 are KGHSH and LQKENI. The CDR3 DNA sequence: TGTGCCAGCTCACCAGACACCAATAATGAAAAACTGTTTTTT. Its translation is CASSPDTNNEKLFF.

The chain employs TRBV4-3 and TRBJ1-1, with 9 bases identical to TRBD1. V gave up 4 bases and J gave up 3 bases; unmatched junction bases: 6. Germline V CDR1 and CDR2: LGHNA, YSLEER. The CDR3 loop spans 15 amino acids. CDR3 DNA sequence: TGCGCCAGCAGCCCGGGACAGGGAGGGGACACTGAAGCTTTCTTT. This sequence encodes CASSPGQGGDTEAFF.

The J gene is TRBJ1-1, the V gene TRBV5-6, with 7 bases matching TRBD1. The CDR3 covers 13 residues. Germline V lookup: CDR1 SGHDT, CDR2 YYEEEE. V lost 1 base to trimming and J lost 4 bases; unmatched junction nucleotides: 1. The DNA for the CDR3 is TGTGCCAGCAGCTTGTACAGGGGCACTGAAGCTTTCTTT. Translating gives CASSLYRGTEAFF. Based on the CDR3 plus reference TRBV5-6 and TRBJ1-1, the full variable domain is DAGVTQSPTHLIKTRGQQVTLRCSPKSGHDTVSWYQQALGQGPQFIFQYYEEEERQRGNFPDRFSGHQFPNYSSELNVNALLLGDSALYLCASSLYRGTEAFFGQGTRLTVV.

This chain connects TRBV5-1 to TRBJ2-3, with 13 bases that match TRBD2. J lost 2 bases, V lost 4 bases, and 10 bases had no gene match. The CDR3 is 18 residues long. From germline, CDR1 is SGHRS and CDR2 YFSETQ. CDR3 DNA: TGCGCCAGCAGCCAAGGACTAGCGGGGGCGGCTTACACAGATACGCAGTATTTT. It codes for CASSQGLAGAAYTDTQYF. Using reference TRBV5-1 and TRBJ2-3 for the parts outside the CDR3, the full variable domain is KAGVTQTPRYLIKTRGQQVTLSCSPISGHRSVSWYQQTPGQGLQFLFEYFSETQRNKGNFPGRFSGRQFSNSRSEMNVSTLELGDSALYLCASSQGLAGAAYTDTQYFGPGTRLTVL.

A few counts support this clone. J is TRBJ1-5 and V is TRBV18; unclear D gene. Trimming removed 2 bases from V and 2 bases from J, with 13 bases in between. Germline CDR1 is KGHSH and CDR2 is LQKENI. The CDR3 runs 16 residues. CDR3 sequence: CASSPSLGGGNQPQHF. The CDR3 nucleotides are TGTGCCAGCTCACCATCTCTGGGCGGGGGCAATCAGCCCCAGCATTTT.

This chain links TRBV11-3 with TRBJ2-3; 13 bases line up with TRBD2. The trim removed 5 bases at V and 2 bases at J, leaving 4 bases unmatched. This CDR3 has 16 residues. The germline gives CDR1 SGHNT, CDR2 YENEEA. The CDR3 is CASSPGTSGDTDTQYF. Here the CDR3 DNA reads TGTGCCAGCAGCCCTGGGACTAGCGGGGACACAGATACGCAGTATTTT.